The clone carrying this TCR beta chain was counted a single time. This sample was taken from a study of blood T cell repertoires in COVID-19. Study-wide background: The study drew acute and convalescent COVID-19 samples from the United States, Italy and Spain. The analysed material was cDNA or gDNA that came from T cells, B-cell-depleted T cells, or PBMCs.

The germline gives CDR1 MDHEN, CDR2 SYDVKM. The V and J ends lost 11 bases and 4 bases respectively, with 9 bases between them. This CDR3 has 11 residues. Original analysis: Reference gene primers were amplified, and this amplification served to estimate nucleated cell counts. Method: immunoSEQ multiplex PCR; TCRdb's copy keeps in-frame clones and lacks some. The V and J calls and clone size are taken from that table; D and trimming were inferred from the DNA. The data contain 69,000 or so clones, 85% to 90% of them singletons. This sequence joins TRBV28 and TRBJ1-3, with TRBD1 as a possible D gene (5 bases). The sequence was collected from a man in his fifties or sixties with acute or convalescent COVID-19. Sequencing was performed on peripheral blood. CDR3 coding DNA: TGTGCCTGGGGCCAGGGAAACACCATATATTTT. It yields the protein CAWGQGNTIYF.